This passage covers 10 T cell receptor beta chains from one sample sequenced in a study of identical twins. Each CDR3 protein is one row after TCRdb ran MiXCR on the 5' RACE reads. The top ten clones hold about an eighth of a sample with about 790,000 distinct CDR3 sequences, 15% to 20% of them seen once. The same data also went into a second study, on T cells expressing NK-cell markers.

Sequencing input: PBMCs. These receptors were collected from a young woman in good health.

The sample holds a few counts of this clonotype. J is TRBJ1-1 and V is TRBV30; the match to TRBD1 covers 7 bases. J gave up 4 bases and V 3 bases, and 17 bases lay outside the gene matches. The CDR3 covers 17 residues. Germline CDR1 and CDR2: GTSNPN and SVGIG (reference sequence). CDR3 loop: CAWSLRQGPKWSTEAFF. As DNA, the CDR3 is TGTGCCTGGAGCCTAAGACAGGGCCCAAAATGGAGCACTGAAGCTTTCTTT.

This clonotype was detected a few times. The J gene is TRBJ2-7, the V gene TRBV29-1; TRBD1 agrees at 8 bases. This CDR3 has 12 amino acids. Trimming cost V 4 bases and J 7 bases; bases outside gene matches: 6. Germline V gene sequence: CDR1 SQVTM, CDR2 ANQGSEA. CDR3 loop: CSVAMDRDEQYF. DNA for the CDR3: TGCAGCGTTGCTATGGACAGGGATGAGCAGTACTTC.

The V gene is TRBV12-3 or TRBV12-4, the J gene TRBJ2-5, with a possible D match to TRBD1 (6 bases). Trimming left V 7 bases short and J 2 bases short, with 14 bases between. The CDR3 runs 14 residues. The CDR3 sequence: CASITGHPQETQYF. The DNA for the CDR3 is TGTGCCAGCATTACGGGACACCCACAAGAGACCCAGTACTTC.

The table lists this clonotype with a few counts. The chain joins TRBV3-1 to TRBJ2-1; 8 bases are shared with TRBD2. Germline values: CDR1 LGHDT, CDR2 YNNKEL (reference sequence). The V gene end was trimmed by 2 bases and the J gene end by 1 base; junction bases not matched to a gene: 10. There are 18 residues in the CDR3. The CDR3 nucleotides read TGTGCCAGCAGCCAAATGGCGGGACTAGGTAGGTCCTACAATGAGCAGTTCTTC. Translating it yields CASSQMAGLGRSYNEQFF.

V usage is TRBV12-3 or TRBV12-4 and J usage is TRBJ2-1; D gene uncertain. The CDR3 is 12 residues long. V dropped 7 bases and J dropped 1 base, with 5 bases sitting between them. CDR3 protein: CASTVSYNEQFF. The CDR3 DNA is TGTGCCAGCACCGTTTCCTACAATGAGCAGTTCTTC.

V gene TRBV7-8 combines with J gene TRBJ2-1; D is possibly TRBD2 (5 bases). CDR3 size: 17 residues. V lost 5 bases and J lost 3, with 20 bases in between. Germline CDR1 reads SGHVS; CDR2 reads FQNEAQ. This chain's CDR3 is CASSQPLARTNYNEQFF. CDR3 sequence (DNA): TGTGCCAGCAGCCAACCTCTAGCTCGGACGAACTACAATGAGCAGTTCTTC.

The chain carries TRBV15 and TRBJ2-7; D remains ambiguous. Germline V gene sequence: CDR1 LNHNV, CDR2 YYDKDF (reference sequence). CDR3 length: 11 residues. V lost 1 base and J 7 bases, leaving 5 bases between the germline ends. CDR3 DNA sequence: TGTGCCACCAGCAGAGGATGGGAGCAGTACTTC. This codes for CATSRGWEQYF.

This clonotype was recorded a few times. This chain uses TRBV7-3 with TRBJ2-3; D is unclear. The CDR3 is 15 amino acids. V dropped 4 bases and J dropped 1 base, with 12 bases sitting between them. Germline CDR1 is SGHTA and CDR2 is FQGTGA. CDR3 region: CASSSQVTRTDTQYF. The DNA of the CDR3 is TGTGCCAGCAGCTCCCAGGTGACCCGCACAGATACGCAGTATTTT.

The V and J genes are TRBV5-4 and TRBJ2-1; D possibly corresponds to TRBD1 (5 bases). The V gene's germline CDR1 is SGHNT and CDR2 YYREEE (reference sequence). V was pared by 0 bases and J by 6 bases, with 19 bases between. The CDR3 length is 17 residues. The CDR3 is CASSLDAFLTGSNEQFF. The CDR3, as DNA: TGTGCCAGCAGCTTGGACGCCTTTTTAACAGGAAGCAATGAGCAGTTCTTC. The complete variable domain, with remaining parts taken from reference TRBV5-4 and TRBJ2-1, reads ETGVTQSPTHLIKTRGQQVTLRCSSQSGHNTVSWYQQALGQGPQFIFQYYREEENGRGNFPPRFSGLQFPNYSSELNVNALELDDSALYLCASSLDAFLTGSNEQFFGPGTRLTVL.

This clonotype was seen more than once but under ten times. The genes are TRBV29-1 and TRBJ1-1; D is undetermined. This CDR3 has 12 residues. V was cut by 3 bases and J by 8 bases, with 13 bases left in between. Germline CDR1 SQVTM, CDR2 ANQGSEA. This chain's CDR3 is CSVDSTLGEAFF. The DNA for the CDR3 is TGCAGCGTTGATTCCACTCTGGGCGAAGCTTTCTTT.